This entry lists 18 T cell receptor beta chains sequenced from one sample in a study of T cell responses to AZD1222 COVID-19 vaccine. Sequencing used immunoSEQ multiplex PCR; TCRdb keeps in-frame clones, though not all of them. The sample carries 90,000 to 120,000 clones, approximately 91% recorded once. Sequences were derived from peripheral blood, sampled on day 0 of AZD1222 vaccination. The receptors here all came from an adult in good health.

The chain combines TRBV28 with TRBJ1-1; D is unresolved. The germline V gene encodes CDR1 MDHEN and CDR2 SYDVKM. The CDR3 runs 14 residues. V gave up 5 bases and J gave up 0 bases, with 10 bases separating them. Here the CDR3 DNA reads TGTGCCAGCAGTATCCTACGTCTGAACACTGAAGCTTTCTTT. Its protein is CASSILRLNTEAFF. Combining the CDR3 with reference TRBV28 and TRBJ1-1 gives the whole variable domain DVKVTQSSRYLVKRTGEKVFLECVQDMDHENMFWYRQDPGLGLRLIYFSYDVKMKEKGDIPEGYSVSREKKERFSLILESASTNQTSMYLCASSILRLNTEAFFGQGTRLTVV.

The J gene is TRBJ2-5, the V gene TRBV7-9, with 7 bases aligning to TRBD1. J lost 3 bases, V lost 4 bases, and 11 bases had no gene match. The germline V gene has CDR1 SEHNR and CDR2 FQNEAQ (reference sequence). The CDR3 is 16 residues long. Here the CDR3 DNA reads TGTGCCAGCAGCTCAGGAGCTGGACAGGACAAAGAGACCCAGTACTTC. It is translated as CASSSGAGQDKETQYF.

J is TRBJ2-1 and V is TRBV9, with TRBD2 identical over 11 bases. The CDR3 loop spans 16 amino acids. The germline CDR1 and CDR2 sequences are SGDLS and YYNGEE. V lost 0 bases, J lost 3 bases, and 2 bases stayed unmatched. The CDR3 nucleotides are TGTGCCAGCAGCGTAGCTGGGACTAGCGGCTACAATGAGCAGTTCTTC. Its protein product is CASSVAGTSGYNEQFF.

This clone has just a few counts. The chain employs TRBV15 and TRBJ2-7; 9 bases match TRBD2. This CDR3 has 12 amino acids. With 3 bases clipped from V and 6 bases from J, the junction kept 0 bases outside the gene matches. Germline lookup yields CDR1 LNHNV and CDR2 YYDKDF (reference sequence). The DNA of the CDR3 is TGTGCCACCAGCAGGCGGGAGGGCGAGCAGTACTTC. Encoded protein: CATSRREGEQYF.

The J gene is TRBJ2-1, the V gene TRBV7-9; a weak D match, TRBD1 (5 bases). There are 15 residues in the CDR3. Germline loops: CDR1 SEHNR, CDR2 FQNEAQ (reference sequence). V lost 7 bases to trimming and J lost 3 bases, with 16 bases between them. Here the CDR3 DNA reads TGTGCCAGCACCCTGGGGCTAACCAGCTACAATGAGCAGTTCTTC. This sequence encodes CASTLGLTSYNEQFF.

This clone was observed many times. CDR3 sequence reads: CASSRTGNQPQHF. Here the CDR3 DNA reads TGTGCCAGCAGTCGCACGGGGAATCAGCCCCAGCATTTT. The rearrangement uses TRBV7-8 and TRBJ1-5; D is uncertain. Germline V gene data show CDR1 as SGHVS and CDR2 as FQNEAQ. V was shortened by 6 bases and J by 4 bases, with 10 bases between the two germline ends. This CDR3 spans 13 amino acids. The full variable domain, completed using reference TRBV7-8 and TRBJ1-5, is GAGVSQSPRYKVAKRGQDVALRCDPISGHVSLFWYQQALGQGPEFLTYFQNEAQLDKSGLPSDRFFAERPEGSVSTLKIQRTQQEDSAVYLCASSRTGNQPQHFGDGTRLSIL.

This chain joins TRBV19 and TRBJ2-2; no clear D. CDR1 is LNHDA, CDR2 SQIVND, per germline (reference sequence). With 2 bases removed from V and 8 bases from J, the gap between germline ends came to 6 bases. The CDR3 sequence is 12 residues long. The CDR3 spells CASSIPLGELFF. In nucleotides, the CDR3 is TGTGCCAGTAGTATACCTTTGGGGGAGCTGTTTTTT. Filled out from reference TRBV19 and TRBJ2-2, the complete variable domain reads DGGITQSPKYLFRKEGQNVTLSCEQNLNHDAMYWYRQDPGQGLRLIYYSQIVNDFQKGDIAEGYSVSREKKESFPLTVTSAQKNPTAFYLCASSIPLGELFFGEGSRLTVL.

The rearrangement uses TRBV9 and TRBJ1-2, with 7 bases aligning to TRBD1. CDR1 SGDLS and CDR2 YYNGEE come from the germline V gene. V was clipped by 0 bases and J by 6 bases; unmatched bases: 11. The CDR3 is 16 residues long. CDR3 amino acids: CASSVARAGQLDGYTF. As DNA, the CDR3 is TGTGCCAGCAGCGTAGCCCGGGCGGGACAGTTGGATGGCTACACCTTC.

This CDR3 is CASSLDRSLGDEQYF. CDR3 DNA: TGTGCCAGCAGCTTAGATAGGTCATTAGGGGACGAGCAGTACTTC. V usage is TRBV11-2 and J usage is TRBJ2-7; TRBD1 is a possible D gene (5 bases). CDR1 and CDR2 from the germline V gene are SGHAT and FQNNGV. Trimming left V 0 bases short and J 5 bases short, with 14 bases between. CDR3 length: 15 residues.

The genes are TRBV7-2 and TRBJ2-1; 7 nucleotides match TRBD2. Germline V lookup: CDR1 SGHTA, CDR2 FQGNSA. This CDR3 is built from 15 residues. V lost 3 bases to trimming and J lost 5 bases; unmatched junction nucleotides: 7. This CDR3 reads CASSLGGRRHNEQFF. The CDR3 DNA reads as TGTGCCAGCAGCTTGGGCGGGAGAAGACACAATGAGCAGTTCTTC.

The chain uses TRBV28 and TRBJ1-5; the D gene is possibly TRBD1 (6 bases). Germline V gives CDR1 MDHEN, CDR2 SYDVKM. The V gene lost 4 bases and the J gene lost 4 bases, with 14 bases spanning the gap. This CDR3 is 15 amino acids long. The CDR3 spells CASSSQGLLNQPQHF. In DNA, the CDR3 is TGTGCCAGCAGTTCACAGGGCCTCTTGAATCAGCCCCAGCATTTT. Based on the CDR3 plus reference TRBV28 and TRBJ1-5, the full variable domain is DVKVTQSSRYLVKRTGEKVFLECVQDMDHENMFWYRQDPGLGLRLIYFSYDVKMKEKGDIPEGYSVSREKKERFSLILESASTNQTSMYLCASSSQGLLNQPQHFGDGTRLSIL.

This chain connects TRBV4-1 to TRBJ1-1; no firm D call. The CDR3 has 16 amino acids. Germline V lookup: CDR1 MGHRA, CDR2 YSYEKL. V was trimmed by 0 bases and J by 0 bases, leaving 11 bases between them. The CDR3 here is CASSQDPSRLNTEAFF. The CDR3 DNA reads TGCGCCAGCAGCCAAGATCCAAGCAGGCTGAACACTGAAGCTTTCTTT.

The CDR3: CASSRDRGTDTQYF. The CDR3 DNA is TGTGCCAGTAGTAGGGACAGGGGAACAGATACGCAGTATTTT. The rearrangement uses TRBV19 and TRBJ2-3; the match to TRBD1 covers 10 bases. With V trimmed by 4 bases and J by 3 bases, 1 base remained unmatched. The CDR3 extends over 14 amino acids. Germline V gene data show CDR1 as LNHDA and CDR2 as SQIVND (reference sequence).

V is TRBV30 and J is TRBJ2-7, with 9 bases lining up with TRBD1. Unmatched junction bases numbered 1, after V lost 5 bases and J lost 2 bases. In germline, CDR1 is GTSNPN, CDR2 SVGIG (reference sequence). CDR3 length: 12 amino acids. DNA for the CDR3: TGTGCCTGGGGGACAGGGCCCTACGAGCAGTACTTC. Its protein product is CAWGTGPYEQYF.

J is TRBJ1-1 and V is TRBV5-1, with D uncertain. The V gene lost 0 bases and the J gene lost 4 bases, with 13 bases spanning the gap. The CDR3 length is 15 residues. Per germline, CDR1 SGHRS and CDR2 YFSETQ. The DNA for the CDR3 is TGCGCCAGCAGCTTGGGACTCCCGGTCGGCACTGAAGCTTTCTTT. Translation gives CASSLGLPVGTEAFF.

The chain has TRBV2 and TRBJ1-1, with a tentative D call TRBD1 (6 bases). Germline CDR1 is SNHLY and CDR2 is FYNNEI. The ends were cut back, 4 bases at V and 0 bases at J, with 9 bases in the middle. This CDR3 is 14 amino acids long. CDR3 region: CASSVGGLNTEAFF. CDR3 nucleotide sequence: TGTGCCAGCAGTGTAGGGGGACTGAACACTGAAGCTTTCTTT.

The chain couples TRBV4-1 to TRBJ1-2; D perhaps matches TRBD1 (6 bases). V was clipped by 2 bases and J by 4 bases, with 11 bases between them. The germline V gene encodes CDR1 MGHRA and CDR2 YSYEKL. The CDR3 covers 14 residues. For the CDR3, the DNA is TGCGCCAGCAGCCAAAGGGGGATAACCTATGGCTACACCTTC. This gives the protein CASSQRGITYGYTF.

The chain is built from TRBV27 and TRBJ1-1; D is possibly TRBD1 (6 bases). The germline V gene encodes CDR1 MNHEY and CDR2 SMNVEV (reference sequence). The CDR3 length is 14 residues. V shed 2 bases and J shed 8 bases, with 15 bases lying between them. The chain's CDR3 is CASSLRGPLREAFF. As DNA, the CDR3 is TGTGCCAGCAGTTTACGGGGGCCTTTAAGGGAAGCTTTCTTT.